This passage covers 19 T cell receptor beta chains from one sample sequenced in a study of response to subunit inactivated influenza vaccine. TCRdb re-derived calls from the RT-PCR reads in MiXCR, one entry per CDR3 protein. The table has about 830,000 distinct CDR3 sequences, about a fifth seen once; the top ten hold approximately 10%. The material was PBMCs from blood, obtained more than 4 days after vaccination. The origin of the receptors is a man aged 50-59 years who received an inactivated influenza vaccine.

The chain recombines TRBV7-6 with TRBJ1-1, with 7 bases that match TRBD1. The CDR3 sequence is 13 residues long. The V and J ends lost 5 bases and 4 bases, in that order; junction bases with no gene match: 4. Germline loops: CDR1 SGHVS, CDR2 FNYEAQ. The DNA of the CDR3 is TGTGCCAGCAGCGCAAACAGGGGCACTGAAGCTTTCTTT. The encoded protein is CASSANRGTEAFF.

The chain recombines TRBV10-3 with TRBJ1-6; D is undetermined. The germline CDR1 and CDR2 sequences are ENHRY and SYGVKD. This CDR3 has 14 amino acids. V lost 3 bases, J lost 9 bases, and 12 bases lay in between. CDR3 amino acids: CAISEESRGSPLHF. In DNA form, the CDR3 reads TGTGCCATCAGTGAAGAGTCGCGTGGTTCACCCCTCCACTTT.

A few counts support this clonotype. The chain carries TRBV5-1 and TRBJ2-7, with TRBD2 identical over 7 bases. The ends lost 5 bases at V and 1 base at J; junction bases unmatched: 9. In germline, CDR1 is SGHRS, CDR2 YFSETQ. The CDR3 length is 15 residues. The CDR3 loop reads CASSPAGALSYEQYF. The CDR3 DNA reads TGCGCCAGCAGTCCGGCGGGAGCCCTATCCTACGAGCAGTACTTC.

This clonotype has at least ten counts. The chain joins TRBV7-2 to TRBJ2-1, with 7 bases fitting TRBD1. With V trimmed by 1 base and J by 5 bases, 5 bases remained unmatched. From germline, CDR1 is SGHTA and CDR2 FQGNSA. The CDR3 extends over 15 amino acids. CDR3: CASSLETGNHNEQFF. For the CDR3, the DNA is TGTGCCAGCAGCTTAGAGACAGGGAACCACAATGAGCAGTTCTTC.

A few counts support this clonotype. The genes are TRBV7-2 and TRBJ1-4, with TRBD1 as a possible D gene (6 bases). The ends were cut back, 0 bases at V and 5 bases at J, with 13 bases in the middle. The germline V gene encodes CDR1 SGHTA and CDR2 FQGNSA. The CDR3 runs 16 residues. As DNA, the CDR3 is TGTGCCAGCAGCTTAGCGACCAGGGGAGGAAATGAAAAACTGTTTTTT. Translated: CASSLATRGGNEKLFF.

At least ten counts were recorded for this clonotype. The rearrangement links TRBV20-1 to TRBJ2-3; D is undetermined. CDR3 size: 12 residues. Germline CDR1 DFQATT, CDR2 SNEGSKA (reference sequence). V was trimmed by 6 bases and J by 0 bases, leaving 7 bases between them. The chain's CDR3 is CSAATSTDTQYF. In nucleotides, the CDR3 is TGCAGTGCGGCGACTAGCACAGATACGCAGTATTTT.

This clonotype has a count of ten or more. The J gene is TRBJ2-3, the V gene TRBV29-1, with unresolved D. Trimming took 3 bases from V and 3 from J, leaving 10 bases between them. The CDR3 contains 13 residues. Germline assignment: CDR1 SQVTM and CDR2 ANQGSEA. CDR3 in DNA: TGCAGCGTTGACCCCGACGGAACAGATACGCAGTATTTT. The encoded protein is CSVDPDGTDTQYF.

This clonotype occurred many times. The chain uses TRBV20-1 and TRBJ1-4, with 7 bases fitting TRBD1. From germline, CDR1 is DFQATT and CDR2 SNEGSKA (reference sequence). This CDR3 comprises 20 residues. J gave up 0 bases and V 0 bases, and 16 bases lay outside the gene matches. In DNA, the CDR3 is TGCAGTGCTAGAGATCTGTACTCGGGACAGTCGGGAACAACTAATGAAAAACTGTTTTTT. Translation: CSARDLYSGQSGTTNEKLFF.

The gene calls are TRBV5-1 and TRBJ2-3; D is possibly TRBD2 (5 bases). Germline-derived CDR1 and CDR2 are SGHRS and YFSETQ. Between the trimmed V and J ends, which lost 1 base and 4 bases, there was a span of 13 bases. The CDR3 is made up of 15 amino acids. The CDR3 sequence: CASSLSRAGADTQYF. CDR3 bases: TGCGCCAGCAGCTTGTCGCGGGCGGGTGCAGATACGCAGTATTTT.

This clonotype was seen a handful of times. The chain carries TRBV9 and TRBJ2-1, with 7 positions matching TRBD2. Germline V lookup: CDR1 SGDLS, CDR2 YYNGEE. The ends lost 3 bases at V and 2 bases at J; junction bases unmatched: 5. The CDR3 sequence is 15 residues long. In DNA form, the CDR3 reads TGTGCCAGCAGCGCGAGCGGGAACGCCTACAATGAGCAGTTCTTC. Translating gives CASSASGNAYNEQFF. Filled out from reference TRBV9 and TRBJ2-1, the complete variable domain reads DSGVTQTPKHLITATGQRVTLRCSPRSGDLSVYWYQQSLDQGLQFLIQYYNGEERAKGNILERFSAQQFPDLHSELNLSSLELGDSALYFCASSASGNAYNEQFFGPGTRLTVL.

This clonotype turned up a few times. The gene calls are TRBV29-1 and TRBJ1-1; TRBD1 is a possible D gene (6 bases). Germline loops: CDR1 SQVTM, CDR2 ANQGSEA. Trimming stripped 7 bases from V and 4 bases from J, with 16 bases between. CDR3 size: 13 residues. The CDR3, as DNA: TGCAGCGGCAGTACAGGGTTCGTCACTGAAGCTTTCTTT. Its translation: CSGSTGFVTEAFF. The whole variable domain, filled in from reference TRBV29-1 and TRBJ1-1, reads SAVISQKPSRDICQRGTSLTIQCQVDSQVTMMFWYRQQPGQSLTLIATANQGSEATYESGFVIDKFPISRPNLTFSTLTVSNMSPEDSSIYLCSGSTGFVTEAFFGQGTRLTVV.

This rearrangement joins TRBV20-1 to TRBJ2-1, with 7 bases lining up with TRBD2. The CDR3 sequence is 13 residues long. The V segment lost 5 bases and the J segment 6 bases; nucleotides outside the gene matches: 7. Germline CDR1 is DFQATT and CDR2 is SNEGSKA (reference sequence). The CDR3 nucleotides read TGCAGTGCTGAACGGACTAGTATCAATGAGCAGTTCTTC. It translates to CSAERTSINEQFF.

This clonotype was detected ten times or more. The CDR3 sequence is CSAPGHAYEQYF. In DNA form, the CDR3 reads TGCAGTGCTCCGGGACACGCTTACGAGCAGTACTTC. V and J are TRBV20-1 and TRBJ2-7; D may be TRBD1 (6 bases). V was clipped by 5 bases and J by 4 bases, with 12 bases between them. This CDR3 region has 12 residues. Germline V gene data show CDR1 as DFQATT and CDR2 as SNEGSKA (reference sequence).

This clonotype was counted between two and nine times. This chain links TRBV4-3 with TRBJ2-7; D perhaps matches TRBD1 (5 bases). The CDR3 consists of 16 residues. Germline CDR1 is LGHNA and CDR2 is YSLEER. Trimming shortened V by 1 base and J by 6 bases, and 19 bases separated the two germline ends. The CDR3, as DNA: TGCGCCAGCAGCCAAGGCGGTCTAGGGGTATCGGGCGAGCAGTACTTC. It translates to CASSQGGLGVSGEQYF.

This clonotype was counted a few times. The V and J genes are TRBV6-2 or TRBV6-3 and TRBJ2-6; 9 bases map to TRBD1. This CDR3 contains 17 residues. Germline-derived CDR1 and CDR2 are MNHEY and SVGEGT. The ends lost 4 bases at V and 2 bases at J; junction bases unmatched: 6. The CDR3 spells CASSSGTGIAGANVLTF. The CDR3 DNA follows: TGTGCCAGCAGTTCCGGGACAGGGATCGCTGGGGCCAACGTCCTGACTTTC.

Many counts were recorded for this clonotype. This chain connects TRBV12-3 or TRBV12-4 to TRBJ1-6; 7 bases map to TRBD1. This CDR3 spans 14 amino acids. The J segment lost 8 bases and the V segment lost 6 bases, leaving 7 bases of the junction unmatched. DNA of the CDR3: TGTGCCAGCAGCCCCAGGGGGGGCGATTCACCCCTCCACTTT. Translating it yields CASSPRGGDSPLHF.

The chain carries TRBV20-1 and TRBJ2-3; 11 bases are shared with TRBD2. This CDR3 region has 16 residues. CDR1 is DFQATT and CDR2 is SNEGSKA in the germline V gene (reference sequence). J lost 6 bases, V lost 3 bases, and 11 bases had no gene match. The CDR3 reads CSASGTSGGRSDTQYF. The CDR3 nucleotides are TGCAGTGCTAGCGGCACTAGCGGGGGCCGTTCGGATACGCAGTATTTT.

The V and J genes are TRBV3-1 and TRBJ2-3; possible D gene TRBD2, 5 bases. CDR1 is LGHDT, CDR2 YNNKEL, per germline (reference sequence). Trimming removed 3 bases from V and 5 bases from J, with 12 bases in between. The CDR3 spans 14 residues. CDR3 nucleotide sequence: TGTGCCAGCAGCCAGGGCGGCAGCGGAGATACGCAGTATTTT. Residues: CASSQGGSGDTQYF.

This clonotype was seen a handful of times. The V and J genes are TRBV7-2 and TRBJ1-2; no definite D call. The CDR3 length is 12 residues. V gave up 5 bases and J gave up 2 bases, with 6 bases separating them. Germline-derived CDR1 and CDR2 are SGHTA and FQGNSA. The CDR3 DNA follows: TGTGCCAGCAGCGCCAGAAACTATGGCTACACCTTC. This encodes CASSARNYGYTF.